The source of this TCR beta chain is a study of immune heterogeneity within non-small cell lung tumors. A word on this clonotype: Its cognate antigen is unknown.

Study findings and constraints: Locally, T-cell clonality showed a moderate but significant correlation with tumor mutational burden measured at the same site (R 0.3 to 0.4). Between one patient and another, high-frequency T-cell receptor beta clonotypes were largely distinct.

It was a multiplex PCR that amplified TCR beta CDR3, with 32 V and 13 J primers. TCRdb processed the multiplex PCR reads anew with MiXCR; each CDR3 protein has one entry. Of over 25,000 distinct CDR3 sequences in the sample, about 30% were seen once. At about 600 ng per sample, bulk tumor genomic DNA provided the template. Several biopsies were collected from each primary tumor during surgery. They were spaced as far apart as possible within the tumor mass. Patients underwent curative surgery for untreated, newly diagnosed non-small cell lung cancer. Trimming cost V 6 bases and J 5 bases; bases outside gene matches: 17. The CDR3 contains 17 residues. Germline lookup yields CDR1 MNHNS and CDR2 SASEGT.

This chain connects TRBV6-1 to TRBJ1-2; 8 bases fit TRBD1. This clonotype was sampled from a man in his forties with non-small cell lung cancer. Sequenced material: lung tumor tissue. The CDR3 loop reads CASSSQPNRGSGYGYTF. The CDR3 DNA reads TGTGCCAGCAGCTCCCAACCGAACAGGGGGTCAGGGTATGGCTACACCTTC.